This entry lists 2 T cell receptor beta chains sequenced from one sample in a study of cytomegalovirus exposure and HLA in healthy donors. PCR used 60 Vbeta primers and 13 Jbeta primers. Profiling relied on immunoSEQ multiplex PCR, and the TCRdb table lists in-frame clones only, not all of them. The sample holds some 110,000 clones, around 78% seen once. Sequencing was done on a sample of PBMCs. The receptors here all came from a man between 40 and 49 years old in good health and CMV-seronegative.

There are a few counts of this clone. CDR3 in amino acids: CASSGSANTGELFF. CDR3 bases: TGTGCCAGCTCGGGTAGCGCGAACACCGGGGAGCTGTTTTTT. The gene calls are TRBV19 and TRBJ2-2; D may be TRBD2 (5 bases). V was shortened by 9 bases and J by 0 bases, with 11 bases between the two germline ends. Germline CDR1 reads LNHDA; CDR2 reads SQIVND (reference sequence). This CDR3 is 14 amino acids long.

The CDR3 nucleotides are TGCGCCAGCAGCCAAATCGGGACAGGGCCCGAGCGTGTGAACACTGAAGCTTTCTTT. Residues: CASSQIGTGPERVNTEAFF. This chain connects TRBV4-3 to TRBJ1-1; 9 nucleotides line up with TRBD1. The CDR3 is made up of 19 amino acids. Trimming took 2 bases from V and 0 from J; bases not matched to a gene: 13. Looked up from germline, CDR1 is LGHNA and CDR2 is YSLEER.